This TCR beta chain was documented in a study of T cells in Graves' hyperthyroidism and ophthalmopathy. Study-wide context: Peripheral blood specimens were obtained at initial diagnosis, prior to any treatment.

Study results and limitations: Model predictions of ophthalmopathy came a median about six months before onset. Most thyroid-expanded clonotypes above 0.001 were also found in blood.

Clinical Activity Scores of at least 3, NOSPECS grades of at least 4 and durations under 3 months characterized ophthalmopathy patients. Germline V gene sequence: CDR1 MDHEN, CDR2 SYDVKM. V was trimmed by 6 bases and J by 1 base, leaving 12 bases between them. This CDR3 comprises 14 residues. Researchers took RNA transcripts and amplified the TCR beta CDR3 regions from them. First-round RT-PCR targeting the TCR CDR3 was performed with the HTBI primer set. Via MiXCR, TCRdb re-called the multiplex PCR reads, giving one row per CDR3 protein. The repertoire holds hundreds of thousands of distinct CDR3 sequences, with under 20% as singletons. This clonotype was seen repeatedly, ten times or more. Its antigen remains unknown.

This sequence was found in a woman aged 18-29 years with Graves' ophthalmopathy. This rearrangement joins TRBV28 to TRBJ1-1; D is uncertain. Input material: blood. CDR3 DNA sequence: TGTGCCAGCAGCCTTCAGGAGGCGAACACTGAAGCTTTCTTT. Translating gives CASSLQEANTEAFF.